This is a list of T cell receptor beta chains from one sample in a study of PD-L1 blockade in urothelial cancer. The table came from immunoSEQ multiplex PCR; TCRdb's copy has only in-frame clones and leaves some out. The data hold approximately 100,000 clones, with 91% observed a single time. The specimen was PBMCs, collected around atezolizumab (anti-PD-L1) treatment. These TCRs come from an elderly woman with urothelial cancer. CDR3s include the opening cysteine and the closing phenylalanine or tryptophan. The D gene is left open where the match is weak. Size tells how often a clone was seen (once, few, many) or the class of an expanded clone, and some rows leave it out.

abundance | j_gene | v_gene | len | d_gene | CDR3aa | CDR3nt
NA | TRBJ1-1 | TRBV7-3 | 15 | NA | CASKKNMGLNTEAFF | TGTGCCAGCAAAAAAAACATGGGCTTGAACACTGAAGCTTTCTTT
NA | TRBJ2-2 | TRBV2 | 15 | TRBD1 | CASRLQGTNTGELFF | TGTGCCAGCAGACTACAGGGGACGAACACCGGGGAGCTGTTTTTT
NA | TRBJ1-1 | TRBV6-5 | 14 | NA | CASSSSGRATEAFF | TGTGCCAGCAGTTCGTCAGGGCGTGCAACTGAAGCTTTCTTT
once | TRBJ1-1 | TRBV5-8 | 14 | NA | CASSLDRVSAEAFF | TGTGCCAGCAGCTTGGACAGGGTATCAGCTGAAGCTTTCTTT
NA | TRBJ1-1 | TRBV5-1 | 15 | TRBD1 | CASSVRDRGDTEAFF | TGCGCCAGCAGCGTCAGGGACAGGGGAGACACTGAAGCTTTCTTT
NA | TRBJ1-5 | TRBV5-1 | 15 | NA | CASSQDGDSNQPQHF | TGCGCCAGCAGCCAGGACGGGGATAGCAATCAGCCCCAGCATTTT
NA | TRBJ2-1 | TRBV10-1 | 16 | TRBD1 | CASSDSGDRVYNEQFF | TGCGCCAGCAGTGATTCAGGGGACAGGGTCTACAATGAGCAGTTCTTC
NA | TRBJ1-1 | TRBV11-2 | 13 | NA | CASSAGLGTEAFF | TGTGCCAGCAGCGCGGGCCTGGGAACTGAAGCTTTCTTT
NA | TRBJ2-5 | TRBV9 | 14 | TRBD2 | CASSVLAGEETQYF | TGTGCCAGCAGCGTACTAGCGGGGGAAGAGACCCAGTACTTC
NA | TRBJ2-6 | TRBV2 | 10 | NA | CLSGANVLTF | TGTCTGTCTGGGGCCAACGTCCTGACTTTC
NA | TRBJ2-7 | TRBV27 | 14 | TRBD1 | CASSSGQDRYEQYF | TGTGCCAGCAGTTCGGGACAGGACCGATACGAGCAGTACTTC
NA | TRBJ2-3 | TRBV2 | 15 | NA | CASALSGWGTDTQYF | TGTGCCAGCGCCCTTAGCGGATGGGGCACAGATACGCAGTATTTT
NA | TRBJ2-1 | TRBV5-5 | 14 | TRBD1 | CASSSGTGYNEQFF | TGTGCCAGCAGCTCCGGGACAGGATACAATGAGCAGTTCTTC
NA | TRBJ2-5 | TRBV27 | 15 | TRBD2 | CASRTSGRDQETQYF | TGTGCCAGCAGGACTAGCGGGAGGGATCAAGAGACCCAGTACTTC